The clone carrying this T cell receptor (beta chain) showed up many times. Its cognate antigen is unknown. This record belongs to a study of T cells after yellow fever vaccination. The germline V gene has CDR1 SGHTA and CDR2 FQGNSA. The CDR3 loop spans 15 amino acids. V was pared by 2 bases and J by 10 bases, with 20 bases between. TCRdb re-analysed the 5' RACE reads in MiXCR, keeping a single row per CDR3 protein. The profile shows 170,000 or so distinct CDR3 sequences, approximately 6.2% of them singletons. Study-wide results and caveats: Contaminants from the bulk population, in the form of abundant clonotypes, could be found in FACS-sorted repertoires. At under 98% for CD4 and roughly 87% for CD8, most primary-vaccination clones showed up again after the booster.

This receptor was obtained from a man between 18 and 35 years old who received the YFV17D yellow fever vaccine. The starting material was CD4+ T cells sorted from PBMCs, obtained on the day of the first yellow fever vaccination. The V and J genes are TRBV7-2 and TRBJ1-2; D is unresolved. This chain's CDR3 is CASSLRAPPEAIYTF. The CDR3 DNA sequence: TGTGCCAGCAGCTTACGAGCTCCGCCAGAGGCGATCTACACCTTC.